The clone carrying this T cell receptor (beta chain) was counted ten times or more. Its antigen remains unidentified. The source of the sample is a study of early T cells in non-severe SARS-CoV-2 infection. On the study more broadly: The chains were unpaired, and the sequenced material was bulk RNA from unsorted whole blood. Study-wide results and caveats: Private and CD4 specificities were missed by VDJdb matching, skewed to anti-spike CD8.

Trimming stripped 5 bases from V and 4 bases from J, with 12 bases between. Germline V gives CDR1 DFQATT, CDR2 SNEGSKA (reference sequence). CDR3 length: 13 amino acids. Individual cDNA molecules each received unique molecular identifiers attached to them. TCRdb redid the calling of the 5' RACE reads with MiXCR, one entry per CDR3 protein. The sample yields 60,000 or so distinct CDR3 sequences, around 12% seen once. This chain joins TRBV20-1 and TRBJ1-3; D is unresolved. Material: whole blood. This sequence was found in an adult who was a healthcare worker with PCR-confirmed SARS-CoV-2 infection or an uninfected control (not recorded which). Written as DNA, the CDR3 is TGCAGTGCTCGAGGGTCGGTCGGAAACACCATATATTTT. It codes for CSARGSVGNTIYF.